Following are 10 T cell receptor beta chains from one sample sequenced in a study of cytomegalovirus exposure and HLA in healthy donors. Measured with immunoSEQ multiplex PCR; TCRdb has only the in-frame clones, and not every one. Among more than 90,000 clones listed, about 91% were seen once. The source material was PBMCs. These receptors came from a man aged 18 to 29 in good health and CMV-seronegative.

The V and J genes are TRBV28 and TRBJ2-7, with a possible D match to TRBD1 (5 bases). The germline CDR1 and CDR2 sequences are MDHEN and SYDVKM. V shed 6 bases and J shed 5 bases, with 11 bases lying between them. The CDR3 is 12 residues long. CDR3 in amino acids: CASRVSGNEQYF. In nucleotides, the CDR3 is TGTGCCAGCAGGGTGTCAGGGAACGAGCAGTACTTC.

J is TRBJ1-2 and V is TRBV20-1; D unresolved. The CDR3 is made up of 11 amino acids. Deletions cut 6 bases from V and 4 bases from J, with 9 bases between. CDR1 and CDR2 (germline): DFQATT, SNEGSKA (reference sequence). The CDR3 coding sequence is TGCAGTGCGTCAGCGTCCTATGGCTACACCTTC. This translates into CSASASYGYTF.

The V gene is TRBV19, the J gene TRBJ1-5, with 11 bases that match TRBD1. In germline, CDR1 is LNHDA, CDR2 SQIVND (reference sequence). With 1 base clipped from V and 2 bases from J, the junction kept 4 bases outside the gene matches. This CDR3 is built from 17 residues. The CDR3 spells CASSIAWTGGGNQPQHF. In nucleotides, the CDR3 is TGTGCCAGTAGTATAGCCTGGACAGGGGGCGGCAATCAGCCCCAGCATTTT.

This clone was seen a handful of times. J is TRBJ1-1 and V is TRBV5-1; D not certain. The CDR3 has 14 amino acids. Looked up from germline, CDR1 is SGHRS and CDR2 is YFSETQ. Trimming took off 2 bases at V and 1 base at J, with 9 bases between the two ends. DNA of the CDR3: TGCGCCAGCAGCTTTCGGGAGGAGAACACTGAAGCTTTCTTT. Its protein is CASSFREENTEAFF.

The chain recombines TRBV29-1 with TRBJ1-2; maybe TRBD1 (5 bases). CDR3 size: 13 residues. The V gene lost 4 bases and the J gene lost 5 bases, with 14 bases spanning the gap. Germline CDR1 SQVTM, CDR2 ANQGSEA. For the CDR3, the DNA is TGCAGCGTTGTCTTGGAGGGGAGGTATGGCTACACCTTC. It is translated as CSVVLEGRYGYTF.

This clone was recorded a few times. The chain recombines TRBV5-1 with TRBJ2-2; no clear D. This CDR3 spans 11 amino acids. Trimming stripped 2 bases from V and 7 bases from J, with 3 bases between. The germline CDR1 and CDR2 sequences are SGHRS and YFSETQ. Here the CDR3 DNA reads TGCGCCAGCAGCTTCTTCGGGGAGCTGTTTTTT. It specifies CASSFFGELFF.

V and J are TRBV6-6 and TRBJ1-5, with D possibly matching TRBD1 (5 bases). The V gene lost 9 bases and the J gene lost 3 bases, with 15 bases spanning the gap. CDR1 MNHNY and CDR2 SVGAGI come from the germline V gene (reference sequence). This CDR3 region has 14 residues. CDR3 DNA: TGTGCCAGTCGAAACGGCAGGGACAATCAGCCCCAGCATTTT. This gives the protein CASRNGRDNQPQHF.

This rearrangement joins TRBV2 to TRBJ1-2; 7 bases line up with TRBD1. The CDR3 runs 12 residues. Per the germline V gene, CDR1 is SNHLY and CDR2 is FYNNEI. V gave up 6 bases and J gave up 4 bases; unmatched junction bases: 2. CDR3 sequence reads: CASRTGIYGYTF. As DNA, the CDR3 is TGTGCCAGCAGGACAGGGATCTATGGCTACACCTTC.

This rearrangement joins TRBV4-3 to TRBJ1-2; D is uncertain. Between the trimmed V and J ends, which lost 1 base and 3 bases, there was a span of 12 bases. Germline V gene sequence: CDR1 LGHNA, CDR2 YSLEER. CDR3 length: 15 amino acids. CDR3 sequence reads: CASSQADEVDYGYTF. The CDR3, as DNA: TGCGCCAGCAGCCAAGCAGATGAGGTGGACTATGGCTACACCTTC.

Note on this clone: The conserved phenylalanine or tryptophan is not found at the CDR3 terminus, so this likely reflects a read error. No DNA is shown, since the ends of the CDR3 on it are uncertain; the CDR3 is the one TCRdb lists. The J gene is TRBJ2-7, the V gene TRBV6-1; the table names TRBD1, a call not compared with the DNA. Per germline, CDR1 MNHNS and CDR2 SASEGT. The CDR3 contains 13 residues when both ends are counted. CDR3 loop: CASSEDKDTGPVS.